Detailed here is one T cell receptor (beta chain). TCRdb keeps only in-frame clones here, not all; method: immunoSEQ multiplex PCR. The table has tens of thousands of clones, about nine tenths seen once. This specimen belongs to a study of blood T cell repertoires in COVID-19. Trimming removed 5 bases from V and 8 bases from J, with 10 bases in between. The germline V gene encodes CDR1 SGHVS and CDR2 FQNEAQ. This CDR3 has 13 amino acids. The chain joins TRBV7-8 to TRBJ1-6; D not certain. Sequencing used peripheral blood. This sequence was found in a man aged 30 to 39 with acute or convalescent COVID-19. CDR3 nucleotide sequence: TGTGCCAGCAGCCAAAGGCGGGATTCACCCCTCCACTTT. This translates into CASSQRRDSPLHF.